The 12 T cell receptor beta chains reported below all come from one sample, sequenced in a study of shared clonotypes between healthy human individuals. Selected positively for CCR7 and CD45RO-negative, naive CD8 cells excluded terminally differentiated effector memory CD45RA+ cells. Sequencing was performed with immunoSEQ multiplex PCR; in TCRdb, only in-frame clones are kept and a portion is missing. The sample lists roughly 850,000 clones, approximately 97% occurring once. The sequenced material came from naive CD8+ T cells sorted from blood. Receptors were obtained from a man aged 25 to 45 in good health.

The chain employs TRBV6-5 and TRBJ2-2, with D perhaps TRBD1 (6 bases). The CDR3 contains 14 residues. Germline lookup yields CDR1 MNHEY and CDR2 SVGAGI. V was pared by 7 bases and J by 2 bases, with 11 bases between. CDR3 residues: CASTRGQNTGELFF. The CDR3, as DNA: TGTGCCAGCACTAGGGGACAAAACACCGGGGAGCTGTTTTTT.

The chain recombines TRBV5-1 with TRBJ2-2, with 13 bases fitting TRBD2. The CDR3 runs to 16 residues. J gave up 8 bases and V 6 bases, and 10 bases lay outside the gene matches. The germline V gene encodes CDR1 SGHRS and CDR2 YFSETQ. The DNA for the CDR3 is TGCGCCAGCACCCCCGAAGGACTAGCGGGAGTTGGGGAGCTGTTTTTT. Residues: CASTPEGLAGVGELFF.

The genes are TRBV5-6 and TRBJ1-5; 8 bases are shared with TRBD1. From germline, CDR1 is SGHDT and CDR2 YYEEEE. V shed 5 bases, J shed 5 bases, and the junction held 6 bases outside the gene matches. The CDR3 runs 14 residues. CDR3 coding DNA: TGTGCCAGCAGTTGGAGACAGGGGTATCAGCCCCAGCATTTT. Its translation is CASSWRQGYQPQHF.

The chain links TRBV6-5 to TRBJ1-1, with a weak D call TRBD1 (6 bases). The CDR3 extends over 14 amino acids. Trimming stripped 2 bases from V and 1 base from J, with 8 bases between. Germline assignment: CDR1 MNHEY and CDR2 SVGAGI. The CDR3 region is CASSYHRENTEAFF. Written as DNA, the CDR3 is TGTGCCAGCAGTTACCACAGGGAGAACACTGAAGCTTTCTTT.

The chain has TRBV11-2 and TRBJ2-5, with 13 bases that match TRBD2. Germline CDR1 and CDR2: SGHAT and FQNNGV. V was clipped by 4 bases and J by 5 bases; unmatched bases: 7. This CDR3 is built from 16 residues. The CDR3 here is CASSWGLAGLEETQYF. The CDR3 DNA sequence: TGTGCCAGCAGCTGGGGACTAGCGGGGTTGGAGGAGACCCAGTACTTC.

The gene calls are TRBV6-5 and TRBJ2-7; D gene uncertain. Germline-derived CDR1 and CDR2 are MNHEY and SVGAGI. The CDR3 has 12 amino acids. The chain's CDR3 is CSSGPRSYEQYF. In DNA, the CDR3 is TGTTCTTCCGGCCCCCGGTCCTACGAGCAGTACTTC.

This chain links TRBV18 with TRBJ2-7; D gene uncertain. This CDR3 has 12 residues. Germline values: CDR1 KGHSH, CDR2 LQKENI. V was trimmed by 8 bases and J by 3 bases, leaving 11 bases between them. In nucleotides, the CDR3 is TGTGCCAGCCTCGCAGAAGGCTACGAGCAGTACTTC. Protein sequence: CASLAEGYEQYF.

The gene calls are TRBV9 and TRBJ2-3, with 7 nucleotides matching TRBD2. The J segment lost 4 bases and the V segment lost 3 bases, leaving 8 bases of the junction unmatched. Germline-derived CDR1 and CDR2 are SGDLS and YYNGEE. This CDR3 comprises 15 residues. CDR3 sequence: CASSARAGKSDTQYF. The CDR3 DNA reads as TGTGCCAGCAGCGCAAGAGCGGGAAAGTCAGATACGCAGTATTTT.

The chain recombines TRBV27 with TRBJ2-2; possibly TRBD1 for D (6 bases). Between the trimmed V and J ends, which lost 3 bases and 4 bases, there was a span of 18 bases. This CDR3 spans 17 amino acids. Looked up from germline, CDR1 is MNHEY and CDR2 is SMNVEV (reference sequence). CDR3 sequence: CASSLFSSGQTTGELFF. DNA for the CDR3: TGTGCCAGCAGTTTGTTTTCGAGTGGACAGACCACCGGGGAGCTGTTTTTT.

V is TRBV28 and J is TRBJ2-7; the match to TRBD2 covers 7 bases. The CDR3 contains 14 residues. Germline V CDR1 and CDR2: MDHEN, SYDVKM. V was clipped by 6 bases and J by 4 bases; unmatched bases: 9. For the CDR3, the DNA is TGTGCCAGCAGCCGGGACTATTATACATACGAGCAGTACTTC. Its translation: CASSRDYYTYEQYF. The variable domain in full, with the rest retrieved from reference TRBV28 and TRBJ2-7, is DVKVTQSSRYLVKRTGEKVFLECVQDMDHENMFWYRQDPGLGLRLIYFSYDVKMKEKGDIPEGYSVSREKKERFSLILESASTNQTSMYLCASSRDYYTYEQYFGPGTRLTVT.

The chain employs TRBV6-1 and TRBJ2-7; possibly TRBD1 for D (8 bases). The germline V and J ends were trimmed by 2 bases and 3 bases, with 14 bases remaining between them. In germline, CDR1 is MNHNS, CDR2 SASEGT. This CDR3 contains 15 residues. The DNA of the CDR3 is TGTGCCAGCAGTGAATTTACAGGGGGGGACTACGAGCAGTACTTC. It encodes CASSEFTGGDYEQYF.

This chain links TRBV30 with TRBJ2-1; D is possibly TRBD2 (6 bases). V lost 0 bases to trimming and J lost 2 bases, with 8 bases between them. CDR1 is GTSNPN, CDR2 SVGIG, per germline (reference sequence). The CDR3 spans 14 residues. Written as DNA, the CDR3 is TGTGCCTGGAGTGTACGGGGGACCTACAATGAGCAGTTCTTC. As protein: CAWSVRGTYNEQFF.